This TCR beta chain was captured by sequencing in a study of blood T cell repertoires in COVID-19. About the study: Nucleic acid was either cDNA or gDNA, and it came from T cells, B-cell-depleted T cells, or PBMCs.

The CDR3 loop spans 12 amino acids. Looked up from germline, CDR1 is MNHEY and CDR2 is SVGAGI. J was trimmed by 11 bases and V by 6 bases; bases with no gene match: 8. Sequenced by immunoSEQ multiplex PCR; TCRdb stores in-frame clones only, minus some. Found here are 55,000 to 75,000 clones, 70% to 90% of them singletons; the top ten hold 4.1%. Source material: peripheral blood. The chain is built from TRBV6-5 and TRBJ1-1; 8 nucleotides line up with TRBD1. The receptor's source is a man aged 50-60 years with acute or convalescent COVID-19. The CDR3 protein is CASRSSGGAAFF. The CDR3, as DNA: TGTGCCAGCAGGTCCTCAGGGGGCGCGGCTTTCTTT.